This entry is about one T cell receptor beta chain. As yet, its antigen is unknown. The data derive from a study of graft-versus-host responses after intestinal transplantation. Broader study findings: Ileal or blood samples showed some GvH clones first, and such clones were also found in recipient marrow.

Per germline, CDR1 SGHVS and CDR2 FNYEAQ. V gave up 0 bases and J gave up 7 bases, with 13 bases separating them. This CDR3 has 15 residues. Using immunoSEQ multiplex PCR, the repertoire was profiled, and TCRdb retains in-frame clones only, with some absent. The top ten hold around 0.55% of the sample, which has about 110,000 clones, around 95% seen once. The TCR originated in a human donor who received an intestinal transplant. The chain joins TRBV7-6 to TRBJ1-5; possibly TRBD1 for D (6 bases). The material sequenced was unstimulated CD8+ T cells sorted from spleen or lymph node cells, taken before intestinal transplant. CDR3 residues: CASSLAPGELQPQHF. CDR3 DNA sequence: TGTGCCAGCAGCTTAGCGCCAGGGGAATTGCAGCCCCAGCATTTT.